This entry concerns a single T cell receptor beta chain. Its specificity is unknown. These data originate in a study of T cells in localized non-small cell lung cancer. General study findings and limits: Adjacent uninvolved lung tissue had the highest T cell clonality, exceeding tumor. Longer survival (overall) was linked to higher T cell density in blood. A median of approximately 60 of the top 100 tumor clones appeared in adjacent lung, which was paired and uninvolved.

Clones were read by immunoSEQ multiplex PCR, and TCRdb kept only the in-frame ones, dropping some. The table includes about 11,000 clones, about 29% detected once. This TCR came from a man aged 35-69 years with stage I lung adenocarcinoma. This specimen consisted of lung tumor tissue, obtained before any cancer treatment.

DNA for the CDR3: TGTGCCAGCAGTTACACGGTGGAGACCCAGTACTTC. It is translated as CASSYTVETQYF. The V call is TRBV6-8, the J call TRBJ2-5; no clear D gene. Germline V gene lookup returns CDR1 MNHGY and CDR2 SAAAGT. V was cut by 2 bases and J by 5 bases, with 6 bases left in between. The CDR3 is made up of 12 amino acids.